Following are 7 T cell receptor beta chains from one sample sequenced in a study of T cells in Graves' hyperthyroidism and ophthalmopathy (dated by TCRdb to about 2019). Libraries were built with multiplex PCR. The reads were generated on an Illumina HiSeq 2000. Amplification of TCR beta CDR3 regions was carried out from RNA transcripts. The TCR CDR3 was subjected to a first round of RT-PCR using the HTBI primer set and the Qiagen OneStep RT-PCR kit. TCRdb applied fastp at Q25 and MiXCR to the public reads, then kept only in-frame beta chains. Every distinct CDR3 protein forms one entry, paired with its most common genes and DNA. This sample is represented by 600,000 or so distinct CDR3 sequences; about 16% of them were singletons. The ten largest clones capture around 4% of the sample. Sample: blood. These TCRs come from a woman in her 30s with Graves' hyperthyroidism.

This clonotype has at least ten counts. This chain joins TRBV7-9 and TRBJ1-1, with D hard to call. Deletions cut 2 bases from V and 1 base from J, with 11 bases between. Germline V gene sequence: CDR1 SEHNR, CDR2 FQNEAQ (reference sequence). The CDR3 covers 15 residues. The CDR3 protein is CASSLTVQPNTEAFF. The CDR3 nucleotides are TGTGCCAGCAGCTTAACTGTACAACCGAACACTGAAGCTTTCTTT. Supplemented by reference TRBV7-9 and TRBJ1-1, the full variable domain reads DTGVSQNPRHKITKRGQNVTFRCDPISEHNRLYWYRQTLGQGPEFLTYFQNEAQLEKSRLLSDRFSAERPKGSFSTLEIQRTEQGDSAMYLCASSLTVQPNTEAFFGQGTRLTVV.

This clonotype was counted between two and nine times. V gene TRBV19 combines with J gene TRBJ2-7; 7 bases align to TRBD1. This CDR3 contains 15 residues. J lost 2 bases, V lost 5 bases, and 9 bases had no gene match. Per the germline V gene, CDR1 is LNHDA and CDR2 is SQIVND (reference sequence). CDR3 sequence: CASSVAGTATYEQYF. Here the CDR3 DNA reads TGTGCCAGTAGTGTAGCCGGGACAGCAACCTACGAGCAGTACTTC.

The table lists this clonotype with many counts. The rearrangement uses TRBV7-2 and TRBJ2-1; D unresolved. The CDR3 loop spans 13 amino acids. The germline CDR1 and CDR2 sequences are SGHTA and FQGNSA. Trimming cost V 2 bases and J 7 bases, with 9 bases left between them. For the CDR3, the DNA is TGTGCCAGCAGCTTATTCATGGGGAATGAGCAGTTCTTC. Protein: CASSLFMGNEQFF.

In regard to this clonotype: One end of the junction does not line up with germline, which may come from a read error. This sequence joins TRBV5-1 and TRBJ2-4; D is unclear. This CDR3 contains 13 residues. The germline V gene has CDR1 SGHRS and CDR2 YFSETQ. The DNA of the CDR3 is TGCGCCAGCAGCTTGTCAGCCCAAAACATTCAGTACTTC. It specifies CASSLSAQNIQYF.

This clonotype has ten or more counts. V usage is TRBV3-1 and J usage is TRBJ2-4; D might be TRBD2 (6 bases). Trimming left V 7 bases short and J 7 bases short, with 17 bases between. The CDR3 loop spans 14 amino acids. The V gene's germline CDR1 is LGHDT and CDR2 YNNKEL (reference sequence). For the CDR3, the DNA is TGTGCCAGCACCGCCCCAGGACTACGGAACATTCAGTACTTC. It is translated as CASTAPGLRNIQYF.

As concerns this clonotype: This is likely a read error, given that the CDR3 carries no conserved phenylalanine or tryptophan at its end. V is TRBV9 and J is TRBJ1-1; perhaps TRBD1 as D (5 bases). Trimming removed 4 bases from V and 0 bases from J, with 19 bases in between. The CDR3 has 17 residues. CDR1 and CDR2 (germline): SGDLS, YYNGEE. CDR3 in amino acids: CASSSRGNSHMNTEAFS. CDR3 in DNA: TGTGCCAGCAGCTCACGGGGGAACAGCCACATGAACACTGAAGCTTTCTCT.

This clonotype was counted many times. The chain carries TRBV27 and TRBJ2-7; 7 bases line up with TRBD2. Trimming at V came to 4 bases and at J to 6 bases, leaving 6 bases not matched to a gene. This CDR3 is 13 amino acids long. Germline V lookup: CDR1 MNHEY, CDR2 SMNVEV (reference sequence). As DNA, the CDR3 is TGTGCCAGCAGTTGGCGACTAGCCGGCGAGCAGTACTTC. This translates into CASSWRLAGEQYF.